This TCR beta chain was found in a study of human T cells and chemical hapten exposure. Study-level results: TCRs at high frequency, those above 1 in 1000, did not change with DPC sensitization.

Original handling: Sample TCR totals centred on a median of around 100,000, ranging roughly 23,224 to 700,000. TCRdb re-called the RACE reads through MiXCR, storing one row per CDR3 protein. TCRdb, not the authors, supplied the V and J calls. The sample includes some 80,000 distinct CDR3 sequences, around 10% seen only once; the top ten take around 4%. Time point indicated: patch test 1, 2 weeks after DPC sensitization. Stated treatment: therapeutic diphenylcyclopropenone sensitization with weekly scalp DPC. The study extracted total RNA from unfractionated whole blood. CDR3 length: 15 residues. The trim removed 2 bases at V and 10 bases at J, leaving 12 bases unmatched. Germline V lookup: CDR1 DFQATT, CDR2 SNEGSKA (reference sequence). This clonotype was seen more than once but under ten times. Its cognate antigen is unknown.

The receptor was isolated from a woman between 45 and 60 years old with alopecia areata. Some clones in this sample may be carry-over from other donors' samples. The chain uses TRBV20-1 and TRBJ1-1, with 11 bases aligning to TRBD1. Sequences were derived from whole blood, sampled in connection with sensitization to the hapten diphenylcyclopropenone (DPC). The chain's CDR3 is CSARLGQGVRGTAFF. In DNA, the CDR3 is TGCAGTGCTAGATTGGGACAGGGGGTACGAGGTACAGCTTTCTTT.